Following are 21 T cell receptor beta chains from one sample sequenced in a study of shared clonotypes between healthy human individuals. Profiled with immunoSEQ multiplex PCR; TCRdb holds only in-frame clones, not every one. Of hundreds of thousands of clones detected, 74% appear once; the ten largest clones hold approximately 1.6%. The specimen sequenced was memory CD4+ T cells sorted from blood. Indicated subset: CD45RA-negative fraction. The source of these receptors is a woman aged 30 to 39 in good health.

The V call is TRBV9, the J call TRBJ1-5; a possible D gene is TRBD1 (5 bases). Trimming shortened V by 0 bases and J by 3 bases, and 10 bases separated the two germline ends. The germline gives CDR1 SGDLS, CDR2 YYNGEE. The CDR3 runs to 15 residues. The CDR3, as DNA: TGTGCCAGCAGCGTAGCTCCAGGGCCCAATCAGCCCCAGCATTTT. Amino acid sequence: CASSVAPGPNQPQHF.

The CDR3 region is CASSYSNEPGNTIYF. CDR3 DNA sequence: TGTGCCAGCAGTTACTCGAATGAACCTGGAAACACCATATATTTT. The chain couples TRBV6-5 to TRBJ1-3; no clear D. Trimming removed 0 bases from V and 2 bases from J, with 8 bases in between. CDR1 is MNHEY and CDR2 is SVGAGI in the germline V gene. The CDR3 contains 15 residues.

For this clone: Additional DNA sequences in this sample encode the identical CDR3. J is TRBJ2-3 and V is TRBV18; D is undetermined. The CDR3 has 13 residues. Trimming took 3 bases from V and 2 from J, leaving 6 bases between them. The germline CDR1 and CDR2 sequences are KGHSH and LQKENI. CDR3 DNA: TGTGCCAGCTCACCCGGAACCACAGATACGCAGTATTTT. Amino acid sequence: CASSPGTTDTQYF.

This chain uses TRBV4-1 with TRBJ2-7, with no clear D. The germline V gene encodes CDR1 MGHRA and CDR2 YSYEKL. V was shortened by 0 bases and J by 0 bases, with 3 bases between the two germline ends. The CDR3 is made up of 13 amino acids. Here the CDR3 reads CASSQDFSYEQYF. As DNA, the CDR3 is TGCGCCAGCAGCCAAGATTTCTCCTACGAGCAGTACTTC.

This chain connects TRBV27 to TRBJ2-6; D gene unclear. In germline, CDR1 is MNHEY, CDR2 SMNVEV (reference sequence). Trimming took off 4 bases at V and 4 bases at J, with 17 bases between the two ends. This CDR3 comprises 17 residues. The CDR3 DNA is TGTGCCAGCAGTTCCAACTTACAACTCCTCGGGGCCAACGTCCTGACTTTC. This gives the protein CASSSNLQLLGANVLTF.

The J gene is TRBJ1-1, the V gene TRBV2; D unresolved. The CDR3 sequence is 14 residues long. V was clipped by 9 bases and J by 0 bases, with 14 bases between them. Per germline, CDR1 SNHLY and CDR2 FYNNEI. The CDR3 DNA is TGTGCCAGTCAGCTGAGGAGCATGAACACTGAAGCTTTCTTT. The encoded protein is CASQLRSMNTEAFF.

The gene calls are TRBV11-2 and TRBJ2-5; 8 bases agree with TRBD2. The germline CDR1 and CDR2 sequences are SGHAT and FQNNGV. This CDR3 has 13 residues. Losses at the gene ends were 6 bases for V and 2 bases for J; bases not matched to a gene: 2. As DNA, the CDR3 is TGTGCCAGCAGACTAGCGGCACAAGAGACCCAGTACTTC. Its protein product is CASRLAAQETQYF.

The genes are TRBV4-1 and TRBJ2-7, with 10 bases identical to TRBD2. The J segment lost 4 bases and the V segment lost 6 bases, leaving 3 bases of the junction unmatched. This CDR3 region has 13 residues. Germline V gene sequence: CDR1 MGHRA, CDR2 YSYEKL. The CDR3 DNA reads as TGCGCCAGCAGAGGACTAGCGGAGTACGAGCAGTACTTC. Encoded protein: CASRGLAEYEQYF.

This rearrangement joins TRBV25-1 to TRBJ1-4; maybe TRBD1 (5 bases). Germline V gene lookup returns CDR1 MGHDK and CDR2 SYGVNS. Trimming stripped 6 bases from V and 7 bases from J, with 15 bases between. The length of the CDR3 is 14 residues. CDR3 in DNA: TGTGCCAGCAGCCCCACGACAGCTCTTGAAAAACTGTTTTTT. It translates to CASSPTTALEKLFF.

This clone has a handful of counts. The rearrangement joins TRBV16 to TRBJ2-5; the D gene could be TRBD1 or TRBD2 (5 bases each). The germline gives CDR1 KGHSY, CDR2 FQNENV. The CDR3 is 15 amino acids. Trimming shortened V by 0 bases and J by 6 bases, and 14 bases separated the two germline ends. CDR3 in amino acids: CASSQSGTAVKTQYF. CDR3 nucleotides: TGTGCCAGCAGCCAATCAGGGACCGCTGTGAAGACCCAGTACTTC.

The rearrangement joins TRBV7-2 to TRBJ2-1; 8 nucleotides line up with TRBD2. With 5 bases clipped from V and 7 bases from J, the junction kept 13 bases outside the gene matches. Germline V gives CDR1 SGHTA, CDR2 FQGNSA. This CDR3 contains 16 residues. This CDR3 is CASSPLGRGRENEQFF. Written as DNA, the CDR3 is TGTGCCAGCAGCCCCCTCGGGAGGGGCCGCGAGAATGAGCAGTTCTTC.

The rearrangement uses TRBV10-3 and TRBJ1-1; D may be TRBD1 (5 bases). V was clipped by 10 bases and J by 0 bases, with 12 bases between them. This CDR3 is 13 amino acids long. Per germline, CDR1 ENHRY and CDR2 SYGVKD. CDR3 protein: CATSTEVNTEAFF. The DNA of the CDR3 is TGTGCCACCTCGACAGAAGTGAACACTGAAGCTTTCTTT.

A few counts support this clone. The chain uses TRBV28 and TRBJ2-1, with TRBD2 matching over 10 bases. Germline CDR1 is MDHEN and CDR2 is SYDVKM. V lost 6 bases and J lost 5; bases outside the gene matches: 4. This CDR3 contains 14 residues. The CDR3 sequence: CASSGTSVNNEQFF. Written as DNA, the CDR3 is TGTGCCAGCAGCGGGACTAGCGTCAACAATGAGCAGTTCTTC.

This chain links TRBV6-5 with TRBJ1-1; 7 bases fit TRBD1. There are 13 residues in the CDR3. From germline, CDR1 is MNHEY and CDR2 SVGAGI. Trimming removed 8 bases from V and 0 bases from J; junction bases left unmatched: 3. The CDR3 nucleotides are TGTGCCAGCCAGGGGGTTCTGAACACTGAAGCTTTCTTT. Protein sequence: CASQGVLNTEAFF.

This clone was seen more than once but under ten times. The V and J genes are TRBV27 and TRBJ2-3; no reliable D call. Trimming pared 4 bases from V and 2 bases from J, leaving 4 bases between. Germline V gene data show CDR1 as MNHEY and CDR2 as SMNVEV (reference sequence). The CDR3 contains 12 residues. The CDR3 reads CASSSNTDTQYF. CDR3 nucleotide sequence: TGTGCCAGCAGTTCCAACACAGATACGCAGTATTTT.

This clone was observed once. The chain recombines TRBV6-1 with TRBJ1-1; D gene uncertain. The germline V gene has CDR1 MNHNS and CDR2 SASEGT. There are 15 residues in the CDR3. The V end lost 6 bases, the J end lost 0 bases, and 14 bases lay between the germline ends. The CDR3 sequence: CASRLPGGLNTEAFF. In DNA, the CDR3 is TGTGCCAGCAGGCTGCCGGGCGGACTGAACACTGAAGCTTTCTTT.

The chain joins TRBV28 to TRBJ2-6, with D possibly called TRBD1 or TRBD2 (5 bases each). This CDR3 contains 17 residues. Trimming stripped 8 bases from V and 4 bases from J, with 21 bases between. Per germline, CDR1 MDHEN and CDR2 SYDVKM. The DNA of the CDR3 is TGTGCCAGCCGGACTCTAGAGGGGTCCCCGGGGGCCAACGTCCTGACTTTC. Translating it yields CASRTLEGSPGANVLTF. The whole variable domain, filled in from reference TRBV28 and TRBJ2-6, reads DVKVTQSSRYLVKRTGEKVFLECVQDMDHENMFWYRQDPGLGLRLIYFSYDVKMKEKGDIPEGYSVSREKKERFSLILESASTNQTSMYLCASRTLEGSPGANVLTFGAGSRLTVL.

Of note for this clone: This sample also contains other DNA sequences that code for the same CDR3. The chain recombines TRBV7-9 with TRBJ1-1; TRBD1 is a possible D gene (5 bases). Trimming pared 6 bases from V and 1 base from J, leaving 9 bases between. CDR3 length: 13 amino acids. Germline V gene sequence: CDR1 SEHNR, CDR2 FQNEAQ (reference sequence). For the CDR3, the DNA is TGTGCCAGCAGTACGCAGGGGAACACTGAAGCTTTCTTT. Protein: CASSTQGNTEAFF.

The chain recombines TRBV19 with TRBJ1-5, with D unresolved. V lost 5 bases and J lost 0, with 8 bases in between. Germline CDR1 is LNHDA and CDR2 is SQIVND (reference sequence). The CDR3 is 14 residues long. The CDR3, as DNA: TGTGCCAGTAGTCGGGTTTCTAGCAATCAGCCCCAGCATTTT. It encodes CASSRVSSNQPQHF.

The gene calls are TRBV2 and TRBJ2-4, with 10 bases aligning to TRBD2. J lost 0 bases, V lost 6 bases, and 5 bases had no gene match. Per the germline V gene, CDR1 is SNHLY and CDR2 is FYNNEI. The CDR3 contains 16 residues. This chain's CDR3 is CASSWTSGVAKNIQYF. The DNA for the CDR3 is TGTGCCAGCAGCTGGACTAGCGGAGTAGCCAAAAACATTCAGTACTTC.

The chain carries TRBV7-2 and TRBJ2-2; 10 bases match TRBD1. The CDR3 is made up of 15 amino acids. Looked up from germline, CDR1 is SGHTA and CDR2 is FQGNSA. The V gene end was trimmed by 5 bases and the J gene end by 7 bases; junction bases not matched to a gene: 7. The CDR3 reads CASSPGTGVIGELFF. CDR3 nucleotides: TGTGCCAGCAGCCCAGGGACAGGGGTAATCGGGGAGCTGTTTTTT.